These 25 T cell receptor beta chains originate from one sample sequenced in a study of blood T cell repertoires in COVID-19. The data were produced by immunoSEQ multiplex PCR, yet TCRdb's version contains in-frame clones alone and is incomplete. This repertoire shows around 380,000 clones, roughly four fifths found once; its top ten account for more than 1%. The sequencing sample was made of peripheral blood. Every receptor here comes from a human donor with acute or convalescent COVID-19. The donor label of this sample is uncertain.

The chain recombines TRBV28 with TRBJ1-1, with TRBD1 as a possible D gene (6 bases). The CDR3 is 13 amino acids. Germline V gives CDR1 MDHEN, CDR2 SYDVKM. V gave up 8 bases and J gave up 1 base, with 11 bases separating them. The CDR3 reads CASVGQWNTEAFF. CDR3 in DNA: TGTGCCAGCGTCGGACAGTGGAACACTGAAGCTTTCTTT. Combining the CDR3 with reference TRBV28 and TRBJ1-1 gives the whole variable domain DVKVTQSSRYLVKRTGEKVFLECVQDMDHENMFWYRQDPGLGLRLIYFSYDVKMKEKGDIPEGYSVSREKKERFSLILESASTNQTSMYLCASVGQWNTEAFFGQGTRLTVV.

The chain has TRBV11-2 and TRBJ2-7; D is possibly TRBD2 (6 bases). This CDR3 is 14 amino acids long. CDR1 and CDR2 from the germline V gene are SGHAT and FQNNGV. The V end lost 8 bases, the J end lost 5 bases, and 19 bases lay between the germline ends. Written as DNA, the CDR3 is TGTGCCAGCGGCTCACGGGGGATACCTAACGAGCAGTACTTC. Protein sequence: CASGSRGIPNEQYF.

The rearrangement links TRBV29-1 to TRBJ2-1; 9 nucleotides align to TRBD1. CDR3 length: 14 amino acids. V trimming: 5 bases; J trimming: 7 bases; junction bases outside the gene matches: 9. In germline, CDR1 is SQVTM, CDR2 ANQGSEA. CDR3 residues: CSVSFGTGWNEQFF. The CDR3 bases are TGCAGCGTTAGTTTCGGGACAGGGTGGAATGAGCAGTTCTTC.

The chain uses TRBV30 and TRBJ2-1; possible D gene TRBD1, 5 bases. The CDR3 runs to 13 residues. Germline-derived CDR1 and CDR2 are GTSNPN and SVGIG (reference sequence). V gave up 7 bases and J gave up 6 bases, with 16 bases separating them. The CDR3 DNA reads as TGTGCCTCCACCCCAGGAAGGGGCAATGAGCAGTTCTTC. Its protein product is CASTPGRGNEQFF.

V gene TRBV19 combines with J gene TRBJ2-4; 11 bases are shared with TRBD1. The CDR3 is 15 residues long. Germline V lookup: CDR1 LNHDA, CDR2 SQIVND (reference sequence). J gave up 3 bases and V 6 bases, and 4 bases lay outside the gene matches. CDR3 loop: CASSAGTGGKNIQYF. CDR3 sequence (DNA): TGTGCCAGTAGCGCCGGGACAGGGGGCAAAAACATTCAGTACTTC.

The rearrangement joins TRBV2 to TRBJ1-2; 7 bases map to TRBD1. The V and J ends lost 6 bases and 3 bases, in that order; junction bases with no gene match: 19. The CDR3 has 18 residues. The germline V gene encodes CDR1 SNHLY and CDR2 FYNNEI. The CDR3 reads CASSPDRVSKSIDYGYTF. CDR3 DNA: TGTGCCAGCAGCCCCGACAGGGTGTCGAAGTCCATCGACTATGGCTACACCTTC.

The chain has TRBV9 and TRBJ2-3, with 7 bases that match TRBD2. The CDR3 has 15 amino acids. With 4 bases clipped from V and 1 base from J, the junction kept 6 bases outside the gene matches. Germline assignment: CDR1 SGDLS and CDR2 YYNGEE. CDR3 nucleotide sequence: TGTGCCAGCAGCACCCACCGGGGGGGCACAGATACGCAGTATTTT. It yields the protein CASSTHRGGTDTQYF.

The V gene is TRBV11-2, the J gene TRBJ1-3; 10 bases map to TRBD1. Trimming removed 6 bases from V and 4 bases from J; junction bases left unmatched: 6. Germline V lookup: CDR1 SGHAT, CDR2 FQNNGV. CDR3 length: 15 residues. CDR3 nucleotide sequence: TGTGCCAGCAGGAGACAGGGGGCGGAAGGAAACACCATATATTTT. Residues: CASRRQGAEGNTIYF.

The CDR3 coding sequence is TGTGCCAGCAGTGTTGGACAGGTTAACTATGGCTACACCTTC. Protein: CASSVGQVNYGYTF. V and J are TRBV2 and TRBJ1-2; 7 positions agree with TRBD1. This CDR3 region has 14 residues. With 4 bases clipped from V and 1 base from J, the junction kept 3 bases outside the gene matches. Looked up from germline, CDR1 is SNHLY and CDR2 is FYNNEI.

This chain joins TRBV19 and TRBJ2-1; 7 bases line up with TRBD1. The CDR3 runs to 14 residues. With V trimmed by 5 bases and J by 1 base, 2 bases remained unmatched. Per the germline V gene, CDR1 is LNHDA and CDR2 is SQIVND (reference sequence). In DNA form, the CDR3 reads TGTGCCAGTAGTCAGGGGGAGTCCTACAATGAGCAGTTCTTC. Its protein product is CASSQGESYNEQFF.

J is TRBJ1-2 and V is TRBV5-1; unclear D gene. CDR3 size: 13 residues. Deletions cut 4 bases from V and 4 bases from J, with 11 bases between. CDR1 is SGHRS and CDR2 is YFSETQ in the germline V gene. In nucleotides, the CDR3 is TGCGCCAGCAGCCCCGGGAGGCCCTATGGCTACACCTTC. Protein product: CASSPGRPYGYTF.

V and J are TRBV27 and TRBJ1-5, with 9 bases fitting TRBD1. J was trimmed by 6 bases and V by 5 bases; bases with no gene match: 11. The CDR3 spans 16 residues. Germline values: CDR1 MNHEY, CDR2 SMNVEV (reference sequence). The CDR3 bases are TGTGCCAGCAGTCCGTACCGGGACAGGGTTGGTCAGCCCCAGCATTTT. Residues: CASSPYRDRVGQPQHF.

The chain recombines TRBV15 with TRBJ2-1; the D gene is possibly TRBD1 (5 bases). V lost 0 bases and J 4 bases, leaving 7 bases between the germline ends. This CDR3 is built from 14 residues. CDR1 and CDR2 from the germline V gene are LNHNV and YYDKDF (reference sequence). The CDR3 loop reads CATSRDRGYNEQFF. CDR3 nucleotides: TGTGCCACCAGCAGAGATAGGGGTTACAATGAGCAGTTCTTC.

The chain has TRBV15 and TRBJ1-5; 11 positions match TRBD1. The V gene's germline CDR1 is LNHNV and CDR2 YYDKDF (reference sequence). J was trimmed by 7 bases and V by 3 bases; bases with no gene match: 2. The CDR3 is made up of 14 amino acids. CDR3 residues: CATSSWDRGQPQHF. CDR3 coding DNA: TGTGCCACCAGCAGCTGGGACAGGGGGCAGCCCCAGCATTTT.

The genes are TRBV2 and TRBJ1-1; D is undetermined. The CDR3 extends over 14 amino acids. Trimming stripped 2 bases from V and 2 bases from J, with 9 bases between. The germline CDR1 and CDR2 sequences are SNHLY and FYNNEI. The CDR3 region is CASSEYSANTEAFF. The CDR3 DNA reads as TGTGCCAGCAGTGAATACTCCGCAAACACTGAAGCTTTCTTT.

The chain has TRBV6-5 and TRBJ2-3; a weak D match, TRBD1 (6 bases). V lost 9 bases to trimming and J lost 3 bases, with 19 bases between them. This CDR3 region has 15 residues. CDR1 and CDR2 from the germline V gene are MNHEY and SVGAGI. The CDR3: CASQGLAGYTDTQYF. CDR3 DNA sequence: TGTGCCAGTCAGGGGCTAGCCGGGTATACAGATACGCAGTATTTT.

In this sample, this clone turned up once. Written as DNA, the CDR3 is TGTGCCAGCAGCCGAACAGGGTCTTTTTACAATGAGCAGTTCTTC. Encoded protein: CASSRTGSFYNEQFF. This sequence joins TRBV7-9 and TRBJ2-1, with TRBD1 as a possible D gene (6 bases). The germline CDR1 and CDR2 sequences are SEHNR and FQNEAQ (reference sequence). The CDR3 is 15 residues long. Deletions cut 5 bases from V and 4 bases from J, with 15 bases between. The whole variable domain, filled in from reference TRBV7-9 and TRBJ2-1, reads DTGVSQNPRHKITKRGQNVTFRCDPISEHNRLYWYRQTLGQGPEFLTYFQNEAQLEKSRLLSDRFSAERPKGSFSTLEIQRTEQGDSAMYLCASSRTGSFYNEQFFGPGTRLTVL.

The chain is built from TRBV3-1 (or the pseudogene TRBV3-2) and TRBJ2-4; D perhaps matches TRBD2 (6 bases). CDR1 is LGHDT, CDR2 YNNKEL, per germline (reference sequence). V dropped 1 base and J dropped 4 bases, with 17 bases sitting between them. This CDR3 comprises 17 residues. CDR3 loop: CASSQVNVGGIKNIQYF. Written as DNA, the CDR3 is TGTGCCAGCAGCCAAGTGAACGTGGGGGGTATTAAAAACATTCAGTACTTC.

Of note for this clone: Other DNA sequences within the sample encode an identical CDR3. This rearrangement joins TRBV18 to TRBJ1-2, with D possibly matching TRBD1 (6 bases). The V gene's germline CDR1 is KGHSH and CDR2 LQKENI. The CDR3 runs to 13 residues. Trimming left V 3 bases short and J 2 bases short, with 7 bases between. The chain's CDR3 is CASSPTGNYGYTF. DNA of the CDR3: TGTGCCAGCTCACCTACAGGGAACTATGGCTACACCTTC.

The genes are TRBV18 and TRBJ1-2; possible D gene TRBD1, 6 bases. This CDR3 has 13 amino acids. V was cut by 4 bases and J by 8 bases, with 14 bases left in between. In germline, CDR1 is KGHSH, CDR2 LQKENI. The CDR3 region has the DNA TGTGCCAGCTCACTGGGGAACAGGGACGGCTACACCTTC. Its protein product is CASSLGNRDGYTF. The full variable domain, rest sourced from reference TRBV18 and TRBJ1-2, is NAGVMQNPRHLVRRRGQEARLRCSPMKGHSHVYWYRQLPEEGLKFMVYLQKENIIDESGMPKERFSAEFPKEGPSILRIQQVVRGDSAAYFCASSLGNRDGYTFGSGTRLTVV.

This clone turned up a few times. The CDR3 region has the DNA TGTGCCAGCAGCCAGGACAGGGTTTACGAGCAGTACTTC. It specifies CASSQDRVYEQYF. The V gene is TRBV3-1 (or the pseudogene TRBV3-2), the J gene TRBJ2-7, with 8 bases lining up with TRBD1. Germline CDR1 and CDR2: LGHDT and YNNKEL (reference sequence). V was pared by 3 bases and J by 4 bases, with 2 bases of the junction left unmatched. The CDR3 contains 13 residues.

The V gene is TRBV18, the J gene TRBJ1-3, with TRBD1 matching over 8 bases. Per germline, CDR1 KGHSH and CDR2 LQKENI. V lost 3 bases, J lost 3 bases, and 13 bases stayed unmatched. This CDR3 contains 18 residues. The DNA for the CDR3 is TGTGCCAGCTCACCCACCCAGTACACCAGGGGGCTTGGAAACACCATATATTTT. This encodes CASSPTQYTRGLGNTIYF.

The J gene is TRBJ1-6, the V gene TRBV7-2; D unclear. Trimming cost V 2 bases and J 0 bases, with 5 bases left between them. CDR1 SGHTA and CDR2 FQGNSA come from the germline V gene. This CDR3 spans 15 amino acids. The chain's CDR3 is CASSLSFSYNSPLHF. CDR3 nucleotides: TGTGCCAGCAGCTTATCTTTCTCCTATAATTCACCCCTCCACTTT.

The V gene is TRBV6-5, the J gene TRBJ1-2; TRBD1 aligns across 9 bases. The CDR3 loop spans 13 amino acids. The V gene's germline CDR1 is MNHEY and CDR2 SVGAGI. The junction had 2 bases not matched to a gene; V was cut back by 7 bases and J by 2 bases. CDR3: CASKTGGNYGYTF. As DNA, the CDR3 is TGTGCCAGCAAAACAGGGGGCAACTATGGCTACACCTTC.

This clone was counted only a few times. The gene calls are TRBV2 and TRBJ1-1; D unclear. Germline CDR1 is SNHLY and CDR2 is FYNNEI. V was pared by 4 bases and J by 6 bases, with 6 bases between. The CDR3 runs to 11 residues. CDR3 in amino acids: CASSGQAEAFF. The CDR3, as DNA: TGTGCCAGCAGTGGACAAGCTGAAGCTTTCTTT.